This TCR beta chain was recorded in a study of T cells after yellow fever vaccination. This clonotype was counted a few times. Its antigen is not identified. Germline lookup yields CDR1 LNHDA and CDR2 SQIVND (reference sequence). The CDR3 runs to 12 residues. The V end lost 3 bases, the J end lost 5 bases, and 6 bases lay between the germline ends. Overall study findings and caveats: Boosting was followed by the reappearance of most primary-vaccination clones (approximately 95% CD4, about 88% CD8).

TCRdb called the 5' RACE reads again in MiXCR, with one record for every CDR3 protein. Of 300,000 to 350,000 distinct CDR3 sequences listed, 3.5% to 4.5% were seen once; the top ten hold approximately 19%. The J gene is TRBJ2-3, the V gene TRBV19, with D unresolved. The material was PBMCs, obtained 15 days after the yellow fever booster vaccination. The sequence was collected from a man aged 18 to 30 who received the YFV17D yellow fever vaccine. The CDR3 coding sequence is TGTGCCAGTAGTATCTGGAAAGATACGCAGTATTTT. This sequence encodes CASSIWKDTQYF.